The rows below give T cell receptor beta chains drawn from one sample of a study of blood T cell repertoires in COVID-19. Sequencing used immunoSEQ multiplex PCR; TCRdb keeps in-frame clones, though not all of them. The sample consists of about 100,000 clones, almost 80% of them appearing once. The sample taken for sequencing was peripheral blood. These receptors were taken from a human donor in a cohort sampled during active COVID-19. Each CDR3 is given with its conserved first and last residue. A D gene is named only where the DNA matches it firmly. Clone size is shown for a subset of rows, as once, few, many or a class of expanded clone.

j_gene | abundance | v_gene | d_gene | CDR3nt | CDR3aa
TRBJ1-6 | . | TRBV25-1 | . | TGTGCCAGCAGCCTTGGGCATTCACCCCTCCACTTT | CASSLGHSPLHF
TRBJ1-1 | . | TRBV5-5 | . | TGTGCCAGCAGCTTAATTGGTGACGGAGACACTGAAGCTTTCTTT | CASSLIGDGDTEAFF
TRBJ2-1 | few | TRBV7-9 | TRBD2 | TGTGCCAGCAGCCGCGGGACTAGCGGGAGCCGATACAATGAGCAGTTCTTC | CASSRGTSGSRYNEQFF
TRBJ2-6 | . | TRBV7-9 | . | TGTGCCAGCAGCTTTGGCGACAGTCCTGGGGCCAACGTCCTGACTTTC | CASSFGDSPGANVLTF
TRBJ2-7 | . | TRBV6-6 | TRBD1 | TGTGCCAGCAGTCCCCCCGGGACAGGGCCCTCTTACGAGCAGTACTTC | CASSPPGTGPSYEQYF
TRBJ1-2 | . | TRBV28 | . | TGTGCCAGCAGTCTTTACCTCCGAACGGACCGCGGGGGAGGCTACACCTTC | CASSLYLRTDRGGGYTF
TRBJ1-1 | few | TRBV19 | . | TGTGCCAGTATCCCTCGACGGGGAAAACTCAAGAACACTGAAGCTTTCTTT | CASIPRRGKLKNTEAFF
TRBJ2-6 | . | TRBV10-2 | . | TGCGCCAGCAGAGATCCAGGGGCTGGGGCCAACGTCCTGACTTTC | CASRDPGAGANVLTF
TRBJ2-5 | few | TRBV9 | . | TGTGCCAGCAGCGTAGGAGGTCTCTCCTTCGGGTATATAGAGACCCAGTACTTC | CASSVGGLSFGYIETQYF
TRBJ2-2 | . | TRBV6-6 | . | TGTGCCAGCAGGCCCCTACAGGGCCCCGGGGAGCTGTTTTTT | CASRPLQGPGELFF
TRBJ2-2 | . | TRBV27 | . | TGTGCCAGCGATTGGAGGGCCGATAGGGCCGGGGAGCTGTTTTTT | CASDWRADRAGELFF
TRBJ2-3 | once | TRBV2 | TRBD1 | TGTGCCAGCGAACGGACAGGGAATGGGGTTGGGGATACGCAGTATTTT | CASERTGNGVGDTQYF
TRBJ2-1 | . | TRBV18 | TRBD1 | TGTGCCAGCTCACCTCCCGGGACAGGGGTCGGGAATGAGCAGTTCTTC | CASSPPGTGVGNEQFF
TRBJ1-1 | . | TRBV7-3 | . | TGTGCCAGCAGCGCCCAGGGTGGTGGGACTGAAGCTTTCTTT | CASSAQGGGTEAFF
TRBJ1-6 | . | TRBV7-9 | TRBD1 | TGTGCCAGCAGCTTAGGACAGGGCCTTCTTTCACCCCTCCACTTT | CASSLGQGLLSPLHF
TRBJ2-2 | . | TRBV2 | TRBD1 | TGTGCCAGCAGTCGGACAGGTTCCCCCACCGGGGAGCTGTTTTTT | CASSRTGSPTGELFF
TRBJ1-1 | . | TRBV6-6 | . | TGTGCCAGCAGTTACTCGATTGCGGGTAACACTGAAGCTTTCTTT | CASSYSIAGNTEAFF
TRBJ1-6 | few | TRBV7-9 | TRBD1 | TGTGCCAGCAGCCAACAGGGGGCTCGTTCACCCCTCCACTTT | CASSQQGARSPLHF
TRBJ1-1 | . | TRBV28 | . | TGTGCCAGCAGAACAGCACCCATGAACACTGAAGCTTTCTTT | CASRTAPMNTEAFF
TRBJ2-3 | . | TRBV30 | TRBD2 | TGTGCCTGTCAGGGGACTAGCGGAAACGGAGATACGCAGTATTTT | CACQGTSGNGDTQYF
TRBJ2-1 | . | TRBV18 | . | TGTGCCAGCTCAACCAGGACAGGGAGGGATGAGCAGTTCTTC | CASSTRTGRDEQFF
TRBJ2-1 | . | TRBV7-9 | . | TGTGCCAGCAGCTTGAGCTCCTACAATGAGCAGTTCTTC | CASSLSSYNEQFF
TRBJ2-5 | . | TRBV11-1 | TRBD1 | TGTGCCAGCACTATCGGACAGGGGGAGACCCAGTACTTC | CASTIGQGETQYF